The 7 T cell receptor beta chains given below trace back to one sample, sequenced in a study of blood T cells in healthy people across ages. Sample-barcoded 5' priming and a J-beta primer mix drove a second PCR of about 7 to 12 cycles. TCRdb called the 5' RACE reads again in MiXCR, with one record for every CDR3 protein. The sample consists of some 900,000 distinct CDR3 sequences, roughly 50% of them appearing once. Input material: blood. These receptors were obtained from a man aged 30 to 45 in good health.

The CDR3 DNA follows: TGTGCCGGCAACACCGGGACAGGATTCAACGAGCAGTACTTC. Translating it yields CAGNTGTGFNEQYF. The chain carries TRBV7-9 and TRBJ2-5, with 8 bases that match TRBD1. Near its end, the DNA agrees better with TRBJ2-7, so the J call may be wrong. This CDR3 spans 14 amino acids. CDR1 is SEHNR and CDR2 is FQNEAQ in the germline V gene (reference sequence).

The chain couples TRBV6-2 or TRBV6-3 to TRBJ2-5, with 7 bases that match TRBD1. The J call may be wrong; the DNA end is better matched by TRBJ2-7. The CDR3 covers 15 residues. Germline V gives CDR1 MNHEY, CDR2 SVGEGT. The CDR3 DNA follows: TGTGCCAGCAGTTCCCCGATGCAGGGGGTCTACGAGCAGTACTTC. Translated, it gives CASSSPMQGVYEQYF.

This clonotype was counted only a few times. The gene calls are TRBV25-1 and TRBJ1-5, with a possible D match to TRBD1 (5 bases). Deletions cut 8 bases from V and 0 bases from J, with 11 bases between. In germline, CDR1 is MGHDK, CDR2 SYGVNS. This CDR3 spans 14 amino acids. CDR3 DNA sequence: TGTGCCAGCGGGTTAGACAGTAGCAATCAGCCCCAGCATTTT. It yields the protein CASGLDSSNQPQHF.

The V and J genes are TRBV29-1 and TRBJ2-5, with D perhaps matching TRBD1 or TRBD2 (5 bases each). Germline CDR1 reads SQVTM; CDR2 reads ANQGSEA. This CDR3 comprises 13 residues. With 6 bases removed from V and 4 bases from J, the gap between germline ends came to 15 bases. The CDR3, as DNA: TGCAGCGTCGGGGCCAACTCCCGAGAGACCCAGTACTTC. It is translated as CSVGANSRETQYF.

The chain carries TRBV4-1 and TRBJ2-7; D gene ambiguous. The V gene's germline CDR1 is MGHRA and CDR2 YSYEKL. V was pared by 0 bases and J by 6 bases, with 6 bases between. This CDR3 contains 12 residues. The chain's CDR3 is CASSQETSEQYF. As DNA, the CDR3 is TGCGCCAGCAGCCAAGAGACAAGCGAGCAGTACTTC.

The chain uses TRBV2 and TRBJ2-5; D is uncertain. V was clipped by 8 bases and J by 2 bases, with 18 bases between them. The CDR3 is 15 amino acids. Per the germline V gene, CDR1 is SNHLY and CDR2 is FYNNEI. The CDR3 coding sequence is TGTGCCAGCGCATCGAAGGGTAACAAGCAAGAGACCCAGTACTTC. As protein: CASASKGNKQETQYF.

Details on this clonotype: The junction does not match germline at one end; this may be a read error. The chain carries TRBV20-1 and TRBJ1-4; D gene uncertain. The CDR3 is made up of 17 amino acids. CDR1 is DFQATT, CDR2 SNEGSKA, per germline (reference sequence). The CDR3 loop is CGARVTGGRWINEKLFF. CDR3 bases: TGCGGTGCTAGAGTCACGGGAGGGCGGTGGATTAATGAAAAACTGTTTTTT.